The rows below give T cell receptor beta chains drawn from one sample of a study of OX40 agonist ivuxolimab in advanced cancers. Using immunoSEQ multiplex PCR, the repertoire was profiled, and TCRdb retains in-frame clones only, with some absent. Of around 92,000 clones in the sample, approximately 94% are singletons; the top ten hold approximately 0.2%. The material sequenced was CD4+ or CD8+ T cells sorted from blood, taken in a trial of the OX40 agonist ivuxolimab. Source of these receptors: an adult with an advanced solid tumor such as melanoma, head and neck, liver or kidney cancer. The CDR3 runs from the conserved cysteine through the conserved F or W. D genes are given only for firm matches. Clone size, where shown, is once, few, many, or a class for clones that have expanded.

CASSEGSLGYEQYF	TGCGCCAGCAGTGAAGGGTCCTTGGGGTACGAGCAGTACTTC	.	TRBV10-1	TRBJ2-7	.
CSVEGQDRLNYGYTF	TGCAGCGTTGAGGGACAGGACAGACTTAACTATGGCTACACCTTC	.	TRBV29-1	TRBJ1-2	TRBD1
CASKRTGDYGYTF	TGTGCCAGCAAGAGGACGGGGGACTATGGCTACACCTTC	.	TRBV6-4	TRBJ1-2	.
CASSLVGQYGYTF	TGCGCCAGCAGCTTGGTCGGGCAGTATGGCTACACCTTC	.	TRBV5-1	TRBJ1-2	.
CASRLRKEKDGYTF	TGTGCAAGTCGCTTGAGGAAAGAGAAGGATGGCTACACCTTC	.	TRBV12-2	TRBJ1-2	.
CASSSPGLAGGWNTGELFF	TGTGCCAGCAGCTCACCGGGACTAGCGGGAGGTTGGAACACCGGGGAGCTGTTTTTT	.	TRBV5-4	TRBJ2-2	TRBD2
CASDGNTDTQYF	TGTGCCAGCGATGGCAACACAGATACGCAGTATTTT	.	TRBV6-1	TRBJ2-3	.
CASSLAGVAYGYTF	TGCGCCAGCAGCTTGGCCGGGGTGGCCTATGGCTACACCTTC	.	TRBV5-1	TRBJ1-2	.
CATGGPGTDTQYF	TGTGCGACGGGCGGCCCTGGCACAGATACGCAGTATTTT	once	TRBV10-3	TRBJ2-3	.
CAWSALESYNSPLHF	TGTGCCTGGAGCGCCCTTGAGTCCTATAATTCACCCCTCCACTTT	.	TRBV30	TRBJ1-6	.
CASSSLTRNPYEQYF	TGTGCCAGCAGCTCTCTGACACGGAACCCCTACGAGCAGTACTTC	.	TRBV7-2	TRBJ2-7	.
CASSLGLRMNTEAFF	TGTGCCAGCAGCTTGGGTCTACGAATGAACACTGAAGCTTTCTTT	once	TRBV5-5	TRBJ1-1	.
CASSPTKGSRDGYTF	TGTGCCAGCTCACCAACGAAGGGGTCTCGCGATGGCTACACCTTC	.	TRBV18	TRBJ1-2	.
CASSQGSGGAVNPETQYF	TGCGCCAGCAGCCAAGGAAGCGGGGGGGCGGTCAACCCAGAGACCCAGTACTTC	.	TRBV4-1	TRBJ2-5	TRBD2
CASSLATSKGDEQFF	TGTGCCAGCAGCTTAGCTACCTCTAAGGGGGATGAGCAGTTCTTC	.	TRBV7-2	TRBJ2-1	.
CASSPIFDSLTYEQYF	TGTGCCAGCTCACCAATCTTTGACAGCTTAACCTACGAGCAGTACTTC	.	TRBV18	TRBJ2-7	.
CASTLRTGPYYGYTF	TGCGCCAGCACCCTCCGGACAGGACCGTACTATGGCTACACCTTC	.	TRBV4-1	TRBJ1-2	TRBD1
CASSQSGQVAF	TGTGCCAGCAGCCAATCGGGACAGGTCGCCTTC	.	TRBV7-9	TRBJ1-2	TRBD1
CASSVETGVGSPLHF	TGTGCCAGCAGCGTAGAAACAGGGGTGGGGTCACCCCTCCACTTT	.	TRBV9	TRBJ1-6	TRBD1
CASSPRFRQGTLRAYEQYF	TGTGCCAGCAGCCCCCGGTTTCGACAGGGGACGTTGAGGGCCTACGAGCAGTACTTC	.	TRBV5-8	TRBJ2-7	TRBD1
CASSPLNPRGLGYTF	TGTGCCAGCAGTCCCCTGAACCCCAGGGGTTTAGGCTACACCTTC	.	TRBV25-1	TRBJ1-2	.
CASSKDGWQGATPPDEQYF	TGTGCCAGCAGCAAAGATGGATGGCAGGGGGCTACGCCCCCGGACGAGCAGTACTTC	few	TRBV21-1	TRBJ2-7	.
CASSPRGAGAGREQYF	TGTGCCAGCAGCCCTAGAGGGGCAGGGGCAGGTCGGGAGCAGTACTTC	.	TRBV7-9	TRBJ2-7	.
CASSSGLAYEQYF	TGTGCCAGCAGCTCGGGACTAGCCTACGAGCAGTACTTC	.	TRBV7-1	TRBJ2-7	TRBD2
CASSLSITSGRTGELFF	TGTGCCAGCAGTTTATCGATTACTAGCGGGAGAACCGGGGAGCTGTTTTTT	.	TRBV28	TRBJ2-2	TRBD2
CASSYRQGFVGGEQYF	TGTGCCAGCAGTTACCGACAGGGTTTTGTCGGGGGCGAGCAGTACTTC	.	TRBV7-2	TRBJ2-7	.
CATHKVSPNYGYTF	TGTGCCACCCATAAGGTTTCGCCCAACTATGGCTACACCTTC	.	TRBV28	TRBJ1-2	.
CASSPTGTNEQYF	TGTGCCAGCTCACCAACCGGGACCAACGAGCAGTACTTC	.	TRBV18	TRBJ2-7	.
CASRVDRGGNQPQHF	TGTGCCAGCAGGGTGGACAGGGGTGGCAATCAGCCCCAGCATTTT	.	TRBV6-1	TRBJ1-5	TRBD1
CASSSSLGLGQETQYF	TGTGCCAGCAGCTCGTCGCTGGGGCTGGGACAAGAGACCCAGTACTTC	.	TRBV7-6	TRBJ2-5	.
CASSPVDGRADEQFF	TGTGCCAGCAGCCCAGTAGACGGGAGGGCCGATGAGCAGTTCTTC	.	TRBV14	TRBJ2-1	TRBD2
CASGFGGTFTDTQYF	TGTGCTAGTGGATTCGGGGGGACCTTCACAGATACGCAGTATTTT	.	TRBV12-5	TRBJ2-3	TRBD2
CASSDLSDRNYNEQFF	TGTGCCAGCAGTGATCTTTCCGACAGAAACTACAATGAGCAGTTCTTC	.	TRBV25-1	TRBJ2-1	.
CASSSPPGSGRRTGELFF	TGTGCCAGCAGCTCCCCACCTGGGAGCGGGAGGAGGACCGGGGAGCTGTTTTTT	.	TRBV5-4	TRBJ2-2	TRBD2
CASSLRGTEAFF	TGTGCCAGCAGCTTAAGAGGGACTGAAGCTTTCTTT	.	TRBV7-2	TRBJ1-1	.
CASSESWGGGANEQYF	TGCGCCAGCAGTGAGTCGTGGGGCGGGGGGGCCAACGAGCAGTACTTC	.	TRBV10-1	TRBJ2-7	TRBD2
CASSQQVLLSGNTIYF	TGTGCCAGCAGTCAGCAGGTCCTCCTCTCTGGAAACACCATATATTTT	.	TRBV28	TRBJ1-3	.
CASSLRQGAGEAFF	TGTGCCAGCAGTTTAAGGCAGGGGGCAGGTGAAGCTTTCTTT	.	TRBV27	TRBJ1-1	TRBD1
CASSFATGTETQYF	TGCGCCAGCAGCTTCGCGACAGGGACGGAGACCCAGTACTTC	.	TRBV5-1	TRBJ2-5	TRBD1
CASAQNPLRYGYTF	TGTGCCAGCGCCCAGAACCCCCTTCGCTATGGCTACACCTTC	.	TRBV27	TRBJ1-2	.
CASPRGRNTGELFF	TGTGCCAGCCCGAGAGGACGCAACACCGGGGAGCTGTTTTTT	.	TRBV6-1	TRBJ2-2	.
CASSQFWVGGTEAFF	TGCGCCAGCAGCCAATTTTGGGTAGGAGGGACTGAAGCTTTCTTT	.	TRBV4-1	TRBJ1-1	.
CASSRRGPQETQYF	TGTGCCAGCTCAAGAAGGGGACCCCAAGAGACCCAGTACTTC	.	TRBV18	TRBJ2-5	.
CASSPPSTSGGATGELFF	TGTGCCAGCTCACCACCGTCGACTAGCGGGGGGGCCACCGGGGAGCTGTTTTTT	.	TRBV18	TRBJ2-2	TRBD2
CASSIAAGPNQPQHF	TGTGCCAGTAGTATAGCCGCGGGGCCCAATCAGCCCCAGCATTTT	.	TRBV19	TRBJ1-5	.
CASSLLREGIQYF	TGTGCCAGCAGCTTACTTAGGGAGGGCATTCAGTACTTC	.	TRBV7-2	TRBJ2-4	TRBD2
CASSRDRGRVTDTQYF	TGTGCCAGCAGCCGCGACAGGGGAAGGGTGACAGATACGCAGTATTTT	.	TRBV5-6	TRBJ2-3	TRBD1
CASSLFVRLNTGELFF	TGTGCCAGCAGCTTGTTTGTCAGGCTTAACACCGGGGAGCTGTTTTTT	.	TRBV5-6	TRBJ2-2	.
CASSPSGGNEQYF	TGTGCCAGCTCACCATCAGGGGGCAACGAGCAGTACTTC	once	TRBV18	TRBJ2-7	TRBD1
CASSPGIEAFF	TGTGCCAGCTCACCAGGGATTGAAGCTTTCTTT	few	TRBV18	TRBJ1-1	.
CASRSPRTGELFF	TGTGCCAGCAGATCCCCCCGGACCGGGGAGCTGTTTTTT	.	TRBV28	TRBJ2-2	.
CAISESGTAVNSPLHF	TGTGCCATCAGTGAATCGGGTACGGCTGTTAATTCACCCCTCCACTTT	.	TRBV10-3	TRBJ1-6	.
CASSEVPQPSYEQYF	TGTGCCAGCAGTGAAGTTCCTCAGCCCTCCTACGAGCAGTACTTC	.	TRBV6-1	TRBJ2-7	.